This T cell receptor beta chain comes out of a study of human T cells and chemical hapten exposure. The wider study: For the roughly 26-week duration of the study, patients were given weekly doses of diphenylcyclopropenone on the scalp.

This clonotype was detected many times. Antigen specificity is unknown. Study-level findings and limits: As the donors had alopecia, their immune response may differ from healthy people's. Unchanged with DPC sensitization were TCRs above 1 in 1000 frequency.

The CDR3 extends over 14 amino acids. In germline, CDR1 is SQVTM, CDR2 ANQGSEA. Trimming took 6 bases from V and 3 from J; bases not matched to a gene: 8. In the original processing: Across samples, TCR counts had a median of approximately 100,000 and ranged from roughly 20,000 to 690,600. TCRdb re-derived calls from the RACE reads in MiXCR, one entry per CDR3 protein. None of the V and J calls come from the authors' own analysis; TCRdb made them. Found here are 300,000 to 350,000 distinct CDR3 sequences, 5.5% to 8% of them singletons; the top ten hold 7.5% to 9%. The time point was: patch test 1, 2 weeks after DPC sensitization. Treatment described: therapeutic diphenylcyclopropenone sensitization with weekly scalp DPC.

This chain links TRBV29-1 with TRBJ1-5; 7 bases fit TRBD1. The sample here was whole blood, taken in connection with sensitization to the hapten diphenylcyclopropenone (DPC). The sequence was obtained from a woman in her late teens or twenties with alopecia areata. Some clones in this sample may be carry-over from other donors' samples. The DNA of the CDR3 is TGCAGCGTGGGGGGGACAGATCCCAATCAGCCCCAGCATTTT. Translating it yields CSVGGTDPNQPQHF.